Ten or more counts support the clone carrying this T cell receptor (beta chain). What it binds is not known. Naive, central memory, regulatory and stem cell-like memory cells within the CD4+ compartment were sorted using CD45RO/CCR7/CD25/CD127/CD95/CD27. The data stem from a study of beta chain features in type 1 diabetes. At the level of the study: Cell yields, gender and age were comparable in patients and healthy donors.

CDR1 and CDR2 (germline): MDHEN, SYDVKM. The CDR3 loop spans 13 amino acids. Trimming removed 6 bases at V and 2 bases at J, with 10 bases between. Investigators reverse transcribed all isolated RNA, so they sequenced expressed TCRB transcripts. Assay used: immunoSEQ multiplex PCR; TCRdb lists only in-frame clones, some missing. This sample has about 150,000 clones, with about 8.1% found just once. Study observations and caveats: At VDJ recombination sites, type 1 diabetes patients had fewer insertions and more deleted nucleotides.

Sequenced input: central memory CD4+ T cells from blood. The rearrangement joins TRBV28 to TRBJ2-5, with D possibly matching TRBD2 (6 bases). The receptor comes from a man aged 18 to 29 in good health. CDR3 nucleotide sequence: TGTGCCAGCAGGCCCGGAGGGCAAGAGACCCAGTACTTC. Encoded protein: CASRPGGQETQYF.